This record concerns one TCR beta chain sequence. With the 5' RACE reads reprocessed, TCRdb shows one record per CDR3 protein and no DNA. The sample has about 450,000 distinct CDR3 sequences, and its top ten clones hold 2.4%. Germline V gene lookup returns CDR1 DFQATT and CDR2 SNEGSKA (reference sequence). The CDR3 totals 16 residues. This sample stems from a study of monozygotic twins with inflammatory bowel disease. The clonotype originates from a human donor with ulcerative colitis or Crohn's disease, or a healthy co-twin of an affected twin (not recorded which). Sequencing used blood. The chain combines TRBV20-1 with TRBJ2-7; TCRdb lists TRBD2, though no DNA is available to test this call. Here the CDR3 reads CSARSLADYPSYEQYF.